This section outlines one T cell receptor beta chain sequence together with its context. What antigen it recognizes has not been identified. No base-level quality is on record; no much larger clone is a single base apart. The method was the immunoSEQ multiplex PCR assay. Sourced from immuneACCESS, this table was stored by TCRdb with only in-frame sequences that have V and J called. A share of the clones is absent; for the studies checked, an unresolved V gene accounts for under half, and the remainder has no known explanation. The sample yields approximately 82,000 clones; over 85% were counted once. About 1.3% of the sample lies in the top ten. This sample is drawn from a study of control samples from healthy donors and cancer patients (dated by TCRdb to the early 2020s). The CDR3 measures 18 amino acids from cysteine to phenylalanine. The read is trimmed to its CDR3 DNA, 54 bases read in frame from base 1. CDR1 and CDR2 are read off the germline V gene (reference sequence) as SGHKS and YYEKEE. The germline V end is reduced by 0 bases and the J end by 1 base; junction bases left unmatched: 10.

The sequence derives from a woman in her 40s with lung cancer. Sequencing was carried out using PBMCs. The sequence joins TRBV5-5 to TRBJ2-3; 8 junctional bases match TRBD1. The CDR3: CASSLACRQGQGTDTQYF. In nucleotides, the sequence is TGTGCCAGCAGCTTGGCCTGTAGACAGGGACAGGGCACAGATACGCAGTATTTT.